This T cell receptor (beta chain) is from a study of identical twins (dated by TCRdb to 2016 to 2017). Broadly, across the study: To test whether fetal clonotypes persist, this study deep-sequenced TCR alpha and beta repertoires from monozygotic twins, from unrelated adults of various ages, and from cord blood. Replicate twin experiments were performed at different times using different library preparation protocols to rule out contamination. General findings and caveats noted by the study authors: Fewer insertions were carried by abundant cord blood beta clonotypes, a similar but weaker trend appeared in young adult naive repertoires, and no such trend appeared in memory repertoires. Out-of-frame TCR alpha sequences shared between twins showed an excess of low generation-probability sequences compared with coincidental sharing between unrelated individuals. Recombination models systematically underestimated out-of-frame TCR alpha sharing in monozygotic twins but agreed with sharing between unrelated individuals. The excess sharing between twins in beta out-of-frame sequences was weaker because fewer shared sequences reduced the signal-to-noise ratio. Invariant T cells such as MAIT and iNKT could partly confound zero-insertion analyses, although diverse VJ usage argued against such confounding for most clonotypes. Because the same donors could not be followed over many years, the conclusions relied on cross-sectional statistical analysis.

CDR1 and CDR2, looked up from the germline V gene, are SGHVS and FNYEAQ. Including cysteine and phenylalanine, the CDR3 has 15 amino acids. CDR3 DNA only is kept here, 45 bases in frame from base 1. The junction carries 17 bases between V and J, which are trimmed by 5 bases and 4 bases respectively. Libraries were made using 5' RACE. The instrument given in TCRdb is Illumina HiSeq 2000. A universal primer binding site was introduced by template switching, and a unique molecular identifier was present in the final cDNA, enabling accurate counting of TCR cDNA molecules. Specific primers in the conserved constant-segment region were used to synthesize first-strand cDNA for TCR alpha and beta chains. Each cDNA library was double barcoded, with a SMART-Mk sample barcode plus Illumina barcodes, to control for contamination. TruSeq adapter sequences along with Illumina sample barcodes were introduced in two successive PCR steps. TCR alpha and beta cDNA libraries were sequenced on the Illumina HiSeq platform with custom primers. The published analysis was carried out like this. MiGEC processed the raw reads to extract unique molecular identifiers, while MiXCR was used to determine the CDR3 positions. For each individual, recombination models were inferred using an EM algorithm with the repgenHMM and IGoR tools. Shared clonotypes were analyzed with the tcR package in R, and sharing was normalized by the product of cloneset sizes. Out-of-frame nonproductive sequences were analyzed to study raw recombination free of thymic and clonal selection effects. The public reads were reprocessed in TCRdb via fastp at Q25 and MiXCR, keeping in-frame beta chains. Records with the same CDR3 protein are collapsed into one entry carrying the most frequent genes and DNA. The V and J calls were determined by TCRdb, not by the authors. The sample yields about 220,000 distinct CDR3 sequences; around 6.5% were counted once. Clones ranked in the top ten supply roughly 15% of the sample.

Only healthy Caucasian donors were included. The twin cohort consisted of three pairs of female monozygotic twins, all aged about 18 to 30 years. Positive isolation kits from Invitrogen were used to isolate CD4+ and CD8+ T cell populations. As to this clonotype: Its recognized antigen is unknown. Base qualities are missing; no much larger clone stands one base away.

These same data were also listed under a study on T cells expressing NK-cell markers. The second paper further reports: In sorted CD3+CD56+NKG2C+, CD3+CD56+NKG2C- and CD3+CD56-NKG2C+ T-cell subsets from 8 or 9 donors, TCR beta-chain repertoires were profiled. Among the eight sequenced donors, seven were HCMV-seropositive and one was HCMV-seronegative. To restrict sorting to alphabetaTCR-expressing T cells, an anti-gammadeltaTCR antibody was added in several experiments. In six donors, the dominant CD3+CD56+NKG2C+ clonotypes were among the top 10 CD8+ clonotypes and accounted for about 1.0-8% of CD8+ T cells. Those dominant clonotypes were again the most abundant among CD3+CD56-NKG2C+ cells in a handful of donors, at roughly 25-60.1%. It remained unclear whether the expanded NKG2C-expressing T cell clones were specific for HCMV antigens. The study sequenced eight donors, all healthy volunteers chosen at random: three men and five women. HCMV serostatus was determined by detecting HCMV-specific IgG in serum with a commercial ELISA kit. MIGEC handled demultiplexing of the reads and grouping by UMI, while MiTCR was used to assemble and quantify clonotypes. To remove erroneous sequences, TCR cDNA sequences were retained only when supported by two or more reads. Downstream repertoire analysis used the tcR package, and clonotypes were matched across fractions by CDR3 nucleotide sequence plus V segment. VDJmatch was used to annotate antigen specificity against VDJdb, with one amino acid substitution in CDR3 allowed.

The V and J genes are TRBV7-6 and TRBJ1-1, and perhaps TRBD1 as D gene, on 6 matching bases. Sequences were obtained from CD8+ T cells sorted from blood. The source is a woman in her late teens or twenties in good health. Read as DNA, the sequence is TGTGCCAGCAGCCCCGTTCTTACAGGGACCACTGAAGCTTTCTTT. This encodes CASSPVLTGTTEAFF.